The 3 T cell receptor beta chains given below trace back to one sample, sequenced in a study of OX40 agonist ivuxolimab in advanced cancers. TCRdb's copy holds only in-frame clones and misses some; the assay was immunoSEQ multiplex PCR. This sample yields about 82,000 clones, of which 88% are seen a single time; less than 0.85% belongs to the top ten. The sequencing used CD4+ or CD8+ T cells sorted from blood, collected in a trial of the OX40 agonist ivuxolimab. The source is an adult with an advanced solid tumor such as melanoma, head and neck, liver or kidney cancer.

This chain joins TRBV25-1 and TRBJ1-4; 9 bases are shared with TRBD1. CDR1 MGHDK and CDR2 SYGVNS come from the germline V gene. CDR3 length equals 16 residues. V gave up 3 bases and J gave up 6 bases; unmatched junction bases: 8. This chain's CDR3 is CASSDSGQGNYEKLFF. The CDR3 DNA sequence: TGTGCCAGCAGTGATTCGGGACAGGGCAATTATGAAAAACTGTTTTTT.

J is TRBJ1-2 and V is TRBV7-2; TRBD1 agrees at 7 bases. The CDR3 length is 14 residues. CDR1 and CDR2 from the germline V gene are SGHTA and FQGNSA. V trimming: 5 bases; J trimming: 4 bases; junction bases outside the gene matches: 7. In DNA form, the CDR3 reads TGTGCCAGCAGCCCGGGCAGGGGGTCCTATGGCTACACCTTC. Its protein product is CASSPGRGSYGYTF. The full variable domain, completed using reference TRBV7-2 and TRBJ1-2, is GAGVSQSPSNKVTEKGKDVELRCDPISGHTALYWYRQSLGQGLEFLIYFQGNSAPDKSGLPSDRFSAERTGGSVSTLTIQRTQQEDSAVYLCASSPGRGSYGYTFGSGTRLTVV.

The CDR3 loop reads CASSEGLADYYEQYF. The CDR3, as DNA: TGTGCCAGCTCAGAGGGACTAGCGGATTACTACGAGCAGTACTTC. This sequence joins TRBV18 and TRBJ2-7, with TRBD2 identical over 11 bases. The trim removed 5 bases at V and 3 bases at J, leaving 6 bases unmatched. CDR1 and CDR2 (germline): KGHSH, LQKENI. There are 15 residues in the CDR3.